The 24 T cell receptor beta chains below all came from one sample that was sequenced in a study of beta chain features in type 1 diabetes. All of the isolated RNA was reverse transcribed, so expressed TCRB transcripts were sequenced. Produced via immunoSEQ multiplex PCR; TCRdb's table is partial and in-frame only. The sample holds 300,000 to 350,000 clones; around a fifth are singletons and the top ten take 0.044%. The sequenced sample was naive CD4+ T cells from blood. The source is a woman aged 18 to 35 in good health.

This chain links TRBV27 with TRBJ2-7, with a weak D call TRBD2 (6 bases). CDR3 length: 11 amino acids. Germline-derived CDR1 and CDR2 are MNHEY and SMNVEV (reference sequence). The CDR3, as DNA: TGTACTTGGGACTGCTCCTACGAGCAGTACTTC. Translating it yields CTWDCSYEQYF.

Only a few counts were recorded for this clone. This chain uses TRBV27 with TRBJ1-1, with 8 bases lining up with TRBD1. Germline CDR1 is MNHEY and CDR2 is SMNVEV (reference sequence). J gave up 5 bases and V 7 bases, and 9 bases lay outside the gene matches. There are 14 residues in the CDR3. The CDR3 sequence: CASKIDRGGTEAFF. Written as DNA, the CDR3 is TGTGCCAGCAAAATCGACAGGGGAGGAACTGAAGCTTTCTTT.

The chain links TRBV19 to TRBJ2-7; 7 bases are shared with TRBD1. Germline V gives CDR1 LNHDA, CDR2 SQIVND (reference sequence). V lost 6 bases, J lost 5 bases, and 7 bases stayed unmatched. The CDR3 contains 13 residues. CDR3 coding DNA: TGTGCCAGTAGCAAGGGGGCGAGAGACGAGCAGTACTTC. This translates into CASSKGARDEQYF.

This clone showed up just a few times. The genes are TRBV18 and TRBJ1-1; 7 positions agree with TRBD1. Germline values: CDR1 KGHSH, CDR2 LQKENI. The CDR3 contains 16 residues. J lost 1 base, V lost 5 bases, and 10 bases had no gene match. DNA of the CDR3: TGTGCCAGCTCAGAACGACAGGGACCGGGGAACACTGAAGCTTTCTTT. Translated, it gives CASSERQGPGNTEAFF.

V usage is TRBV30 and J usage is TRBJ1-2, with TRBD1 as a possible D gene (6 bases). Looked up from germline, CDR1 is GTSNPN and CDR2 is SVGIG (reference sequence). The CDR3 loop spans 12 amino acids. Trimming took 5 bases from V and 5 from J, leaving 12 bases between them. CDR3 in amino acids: CAWGGLGYGYTF. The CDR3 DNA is TGTGCCTGGGGGGGCTTGGGGTATGGCTACACCTTC.

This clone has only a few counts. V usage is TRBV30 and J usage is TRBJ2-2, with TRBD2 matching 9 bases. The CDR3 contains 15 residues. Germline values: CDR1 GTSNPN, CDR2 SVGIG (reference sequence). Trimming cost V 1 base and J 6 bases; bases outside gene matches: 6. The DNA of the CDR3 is TGTGCCTGGAGTGGGGGTAGCGGGGGTTCCGGGGAGCTGTTTTTT. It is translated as CAWSGGSGGSGELFF.

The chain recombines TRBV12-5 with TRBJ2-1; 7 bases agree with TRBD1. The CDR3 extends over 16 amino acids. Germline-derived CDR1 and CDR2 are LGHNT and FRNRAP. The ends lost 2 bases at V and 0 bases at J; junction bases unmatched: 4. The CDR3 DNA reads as TGTGCTAGTGGTTTGAGGGGACAGAGCTCCTACAATGAGCAGTTCTTC. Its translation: CASGLRGQSSYNEQFF.

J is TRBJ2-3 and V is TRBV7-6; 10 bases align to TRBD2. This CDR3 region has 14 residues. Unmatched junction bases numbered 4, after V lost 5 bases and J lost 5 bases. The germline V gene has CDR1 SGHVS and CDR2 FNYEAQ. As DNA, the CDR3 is TGTGCCAGCAGCCGTCTAGCGGGGGAAGATACGCAGTATTTT. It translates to CASSRLAGEDTQYF.

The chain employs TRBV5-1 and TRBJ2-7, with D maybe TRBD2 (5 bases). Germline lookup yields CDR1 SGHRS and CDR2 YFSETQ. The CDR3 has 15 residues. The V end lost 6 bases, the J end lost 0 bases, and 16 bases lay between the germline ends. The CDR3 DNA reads TGCGCCAGCACCCCCGGGAATGCTTTCTCCTACGAGCAGTACTTC. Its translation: CASTPGNAFSYEQYF.

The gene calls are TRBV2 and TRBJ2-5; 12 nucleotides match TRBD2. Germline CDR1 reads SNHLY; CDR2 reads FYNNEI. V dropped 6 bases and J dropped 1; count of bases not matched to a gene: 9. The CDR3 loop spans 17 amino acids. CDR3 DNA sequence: TGTGCCAGCAGCCCGACTAGCGGGAGATTAGCCCAAGAGACCCAGTACTTC. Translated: CASSPTSGRLAQETQYF.

This CDR3 is CASSSTRGPNYGYTF. The CDR3 DNA reads TGTGCCAGCAGCAGTACCAGGGGGCCAAACTATGGCTACACCTTC. The chain couples TRBV5-6 to TRBJ1-2; 8 bases line up with TRBD1. Germline values: CDR1 SGHDT, CDR2 YYEEEE. The CDR3 is made up of 15 amino acids. V shed 4 bases and J 2 bases; nucleotides not matched to a gene: 7.

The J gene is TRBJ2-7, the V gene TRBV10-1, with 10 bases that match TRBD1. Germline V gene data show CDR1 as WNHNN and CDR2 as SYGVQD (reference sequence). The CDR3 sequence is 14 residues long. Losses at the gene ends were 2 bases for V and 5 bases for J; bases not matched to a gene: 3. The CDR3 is CASSERTGGDEQYF. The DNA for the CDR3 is TGCGCCAGCAGTGAGCGGACAGGGGGTGACGAGCAGTACTTC.

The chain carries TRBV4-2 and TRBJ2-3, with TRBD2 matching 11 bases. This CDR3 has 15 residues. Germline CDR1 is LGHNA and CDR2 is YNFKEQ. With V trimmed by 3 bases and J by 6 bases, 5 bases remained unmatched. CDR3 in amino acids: CASSQLAGGSDTQYF. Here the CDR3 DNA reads TGTGCCAGCAGCCAGTTAGCGGGAGGGTCGGATACGCAGTATTTT.

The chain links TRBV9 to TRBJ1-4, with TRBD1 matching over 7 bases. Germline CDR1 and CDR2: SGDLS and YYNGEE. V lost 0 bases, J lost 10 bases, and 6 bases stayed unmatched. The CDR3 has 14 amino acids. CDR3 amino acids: CASSVDRGQSKLFF. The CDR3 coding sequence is TGTGCCAGCAGCGTAGACAGGGGCCAGTCAAAACTGTTTTTT.

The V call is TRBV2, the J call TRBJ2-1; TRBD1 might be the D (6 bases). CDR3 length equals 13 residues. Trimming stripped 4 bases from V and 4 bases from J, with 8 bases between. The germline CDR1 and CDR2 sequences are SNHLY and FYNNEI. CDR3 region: CASSVDRYNEQFF. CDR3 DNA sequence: TGTGCCAGCAGTGTAGACAGGTACAATGAGCAGTTCTTC. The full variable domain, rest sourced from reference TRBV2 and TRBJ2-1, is EPEVTQTPSHQVTQMGQEVILRCVPISNHLYFYWYRQILGQKVEFLVSFYNNEISEKSEIFDDQFSVERPDGSNFTLKIRSTKLEDSAMYFCASSVDRYNEQFFGPGTRLTVL.

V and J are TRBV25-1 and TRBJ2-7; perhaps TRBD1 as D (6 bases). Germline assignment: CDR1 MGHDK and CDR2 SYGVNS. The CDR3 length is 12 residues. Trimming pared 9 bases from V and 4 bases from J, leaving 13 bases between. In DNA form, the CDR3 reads TGTGCCAGTCAACGGGACATTTACGAGCAGTACTTC. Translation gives CASQRDIYEQYF.

CDR3 region: CASGDLARETQYF. CDR3 coding DNA: TGTGCCAGCGGGGACTTAGCCCGGGAGACCCAGTACTTC. V gene TRBV2 combines with J gene TRBJ2-5; D perhaps matches TRBD2 (6 bases). The CDR3 totals 13 residues. V was pared by 8 bases and J by 5 bases, with 15 bases between. The germline V gene has CDR1 SNHLY and CDR2 FYNNEI.

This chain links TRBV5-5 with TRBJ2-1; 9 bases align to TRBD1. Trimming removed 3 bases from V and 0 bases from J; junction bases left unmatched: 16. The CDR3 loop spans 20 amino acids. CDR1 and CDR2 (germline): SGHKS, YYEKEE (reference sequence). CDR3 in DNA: TGTGCCAGCAGCTCGCCGGTGGGACAGGGAATCAGCCTCTCCTACAATGAGCAGTTCTTC. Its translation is CASSSPVGQGISLSYNEQFF.

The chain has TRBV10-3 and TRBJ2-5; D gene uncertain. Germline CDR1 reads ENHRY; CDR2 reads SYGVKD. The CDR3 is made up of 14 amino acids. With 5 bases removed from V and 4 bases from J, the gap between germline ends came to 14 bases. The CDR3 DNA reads TGTGCCATCAGTCCGAGGATGGAAGGAGAGACCCAGTACTTC. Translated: CAISPRMEGETQYF.

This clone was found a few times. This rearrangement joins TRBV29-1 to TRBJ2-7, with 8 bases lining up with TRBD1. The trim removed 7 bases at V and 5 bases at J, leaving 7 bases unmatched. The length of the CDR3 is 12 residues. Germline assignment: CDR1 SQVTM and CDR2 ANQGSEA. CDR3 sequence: CSAETGVDEQYF. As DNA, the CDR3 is TGCAGCGCAGAGACAGGGGTTGACGAGCAGTACTTC.

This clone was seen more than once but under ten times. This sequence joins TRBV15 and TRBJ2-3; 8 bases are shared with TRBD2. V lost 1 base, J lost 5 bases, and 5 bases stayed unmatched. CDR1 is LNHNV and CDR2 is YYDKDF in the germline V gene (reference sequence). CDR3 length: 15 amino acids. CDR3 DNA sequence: TGTGCCACCAGCAGAGGCGGGGGGACCCTAGATACGCAGTATTTT. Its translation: CATSRGGGTLDTQYF.

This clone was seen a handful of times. The CDR3 spells CASSLVPSGELFF. The CDR3, as DNA: TGTGCCAGCAGCTTAGTTCCCTCGGGGGAGCTGTTTTTT. The chain carries TRBV11-2 and TRBJ2-2; no firm D call. CDR1 and CDR2 (germline): SGHAT, FQNNGV. This CDR3 spans 13 amino acids. Trimming stripped 1 base from V and 8 bases from J, with 8 bases between. Full variable domain (missing parts from reference TRBV11-2 and TRBJ2-2): EAGVAQSPRYKIIEKRQSVAFWCNPISGHATLYWYQQILGQGPKLLIQFQNNGVVDDSQLPKDRFSAERLKGVDSTLKIQPAKLEDSAVYLCASSLVPSGELFFGEGSRLTVL.

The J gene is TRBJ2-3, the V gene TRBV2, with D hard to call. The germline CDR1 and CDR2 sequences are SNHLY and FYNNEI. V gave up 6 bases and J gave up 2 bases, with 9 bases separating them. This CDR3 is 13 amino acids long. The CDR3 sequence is CASSAAVTDTQYF. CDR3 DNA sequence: TGTGCCAGCAGCGCCGCAGTCACAGATACGCAGTATTTT.

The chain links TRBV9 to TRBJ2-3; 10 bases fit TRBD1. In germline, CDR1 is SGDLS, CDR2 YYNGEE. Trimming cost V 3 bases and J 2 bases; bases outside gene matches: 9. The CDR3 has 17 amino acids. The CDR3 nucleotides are TGTGCCAGCAGCGAATCCGACAGGGGGCGCATCACAGATACGCAGTATTTT. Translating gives CASSESDRGRITDTQYF.